This T cell receptor (beta chain) was sequenced in a study of human T cells and chemical hapten exposure. Study as a whole: The variation in per-sample TCR yields arose mainly from small differences in pooled library volumes. General study results and limits: With regard to DPC sensitization, TCRs above 1 in 1000 frequency did not change.

This clonotype was counted at least ten times. The antigen remains undetermined. Each CDR3 protein is one row after TCRdb ran MiXCR on the RACE reads. The sample yields some 90,000 distinct CDR3 sequences, approximately 9.7% seen once. Specified time point: healthy volunteer bleed at 2 weeks. Unfractionated whole blood was the source of the extracted total RNA. V lost 0 bases, J lost 6 bases, and 3 bases stayed unmatched. CDR3 length: 13 amino acids. Germline CDR1 DFQATT, CDR2 SNEGSKA (reference sequence). The gene calls are TRBV20-1 and TRBJ1-1, with TRBD1 identical over 8 bases. This TCR came from a female donor in good health. Some clones in this sample may be carry-over from other donors' samples. The sample taken for sequencing was whole blood. Written as DNA, the CDR3 is TGCAGTGCTAGAGAACAGGGGGAATCTGAAGCTTTCTTT. Residues: CSAREQGESEAFF.